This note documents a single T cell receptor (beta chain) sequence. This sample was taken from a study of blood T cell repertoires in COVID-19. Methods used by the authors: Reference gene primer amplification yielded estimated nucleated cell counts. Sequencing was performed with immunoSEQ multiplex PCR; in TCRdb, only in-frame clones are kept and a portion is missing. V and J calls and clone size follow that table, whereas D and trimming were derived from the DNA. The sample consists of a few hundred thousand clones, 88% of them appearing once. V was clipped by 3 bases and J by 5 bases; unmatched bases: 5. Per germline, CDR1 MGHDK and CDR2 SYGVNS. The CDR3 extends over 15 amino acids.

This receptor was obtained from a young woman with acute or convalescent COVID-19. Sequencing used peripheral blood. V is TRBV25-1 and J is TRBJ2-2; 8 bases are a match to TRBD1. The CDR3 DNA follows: TGTGCCAGCAGTGAGGCCAGGGGGCAGACCGGGGAGCTGTTTTTT. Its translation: CASSEARGQTGELFF.